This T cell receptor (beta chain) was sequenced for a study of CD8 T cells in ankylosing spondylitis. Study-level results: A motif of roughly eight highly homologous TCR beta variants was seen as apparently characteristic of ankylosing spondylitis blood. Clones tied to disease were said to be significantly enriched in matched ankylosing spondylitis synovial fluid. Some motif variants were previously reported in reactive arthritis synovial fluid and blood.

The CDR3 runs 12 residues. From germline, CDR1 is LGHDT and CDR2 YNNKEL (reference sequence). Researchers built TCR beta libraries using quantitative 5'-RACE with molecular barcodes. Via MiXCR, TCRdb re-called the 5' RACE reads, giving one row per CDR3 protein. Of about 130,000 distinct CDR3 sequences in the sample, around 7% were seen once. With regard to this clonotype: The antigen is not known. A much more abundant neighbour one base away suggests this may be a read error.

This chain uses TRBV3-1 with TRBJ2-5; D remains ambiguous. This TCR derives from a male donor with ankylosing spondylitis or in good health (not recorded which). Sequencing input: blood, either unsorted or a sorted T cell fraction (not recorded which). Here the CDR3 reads CASSYFEETQCF. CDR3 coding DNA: TGTGCCAGCAGCTACTTCGAAGAGACCCAGTGCTTC.